A selection of T cell receptor beta chains follows, all from one sample in a study of identical twins. TCRdb reanalysed the 5' RACE reads using MiXCR and keeps one entry per CDR3 protein. The sample comprises some 330,000 distinct CDR3 sequences, 9% of which are singletons, and under 9.5% rests with the top ten. Sequences were obtained from naive T cells sorted from blood. These receptors originate from a woman between 45 and 60 years old in good health. Each CDR3 is given without its conserved first and last residue. Each record gives: V gene, clone size, J gene, CDR3 protein. Clone size appears in some rows only: once, few, many, or a class for an expanded clone.

TRBV5-6	many	TRBJ2-1	ASRLGGGGEQF
TRBV2	-	TRBJ1-1	ASSEDGGMNTEAF
TRBV5-1	few	TRBJ2-2	ASSSSGKNTGELF
TRBV12-3/TRBV12-4	many	TRBJ1-3	ASSLAQGSHTIY
TRBV24-1	many	TRBJ2-1	ATSDPISTGRRSYNEQF
TRBV29-1	few	TRBJ1-2	GFYNYGYT
TRBV6-6	many	TRBJ2-1	ASSPAGTGKNEQF
TRBV20-1	few	TRBJ2-7	SARDPHSPYEQY
TRBV12-3/TRBV12-4	few	TRBJ2-2	ASTSGTSTGELF
TRBV24-1	few	TRBJ2-1	ATSGGTQIYNEQF
TRBV6-5	-	TRBJ1-1	ASSYTLGGTEAF
TRBV25-1	-	TRBJ2-7	ASSETGWERGSYEQY
TRBV3-1	-	TRBJ2-5	ASSQVGTGIQETQY
TRBV6-1	-	TRBJ2-3	ASSELGFGLAAGGTDTQY
TRBV29-1	-	TRBJ2-3	SVENARGSTDTQY
TRBV5-1	many	TRBJ1-1	ASSLDRNTEAF
TRBV6-6	-	TRBJ2-2	ASSRRAPDNTGELF
TRBV12-3/TRBV12-4	-	TRBJ2-5	ASSPPSVGIGETQY
TRBV11-3	few	TRBJ2-5	ASSFWGTQY
TRBV20-1	many	TRBJ1-1	SARVPRRANTEAF
TRBV3-1	-	TRBJ2-7	ASSPIGPYEQY
TRBV27	few	TRBJ2-5	ASSLWAGEGETQY
TRBV7-9	few	TRBJ1-2	ASIKQAPDLDGYT
TRBV12-3/TRBV12-4	-	TRBJ2-2	ASKGAREGQDTGELF
TRBV5-1	few	TRBJ2-7	ASSPTQNYEQY
TRBV29-1	-	TRBJ2-7	SVVTDNSYEQY
TRBV6-6	few	TRBJ2-5	ASTEGETQY
TRBV5-1	few	TRBJ1-3	ASSLDGLSSGNTIY
TRBV20-1	few	TRBJ2-5	SAWPGLAGEGETQY
TRBV6-6	-	TRBJ2-3	ASSFDRGRLY
TRBV10-2	few	TRBJ2-7	ASNQGLSPYEQY
TRBV6-1	-	TRBJ1-1	ASGTGTIMNTEAF
TRBV3-1	few	TRBJ1-2	ASSHAEGLGYGYT
TRBV9	few	TRBJ2-1	ASSVEEPNEQF
TRBV12-3/TRBV12-4	-	TRBJ2-3	ASSPQLDTQY
TRBV11-2	few	TRBJ1-1	ASSLFVGADTEAF
TRBV12-3/TRBV12-4	-	TRBJ2-2	ASRVSPAGGLF
TRBV30	few	TRBJ2-5	AWSDGWGTQY
TRBV20-1	many	TRBJ2-1	SAPSSGLYNEQF